Shown below are 16 T cell receptor beta chains from a single sample sequenced in a study of T cells in narcolepsy. Using immunoSEQ multiplex PCR, the repertoire was profiled, and TCRdb retains in-frame clones only, with some absent. The sample consists of some 20,000 clones, roughly four fifths of them appearing once. Sequenced input: memory (CD45RA-) CD4+ T cells from blood. The source of these receptors is a human donor in good health.

The chain employs TRBV5-4 and TRBJ2-2; 9 bases line up with TRBD2. The CDR3 extends over 15 amino acids. Germline V gives CDR1 SGHNT, CDR2 YYREEE (reference sequence). The ends lost 4 bases at V and 2 bases at J; junction bases unmatched: 3. The CDR3 loop is CASSTGLANTGELFF. The DNA of the CDR3 is TGTGCCAGCAGCACGGGACTAGCTAACACCGGGGAGCTGTTTTTT.

This sequence joins TRBV7-9 and TRBJ2-2; maybe TRBD1 (5 bases). The CDR3 loop spans 15 amino acids. The germline CDR1 and CDR2 sequences are SEHNR and FQNEAQ (reference sequence). Between the trimmed V and J ends, which lost 10 bases and 0 bases, there was a span of 15 bases. This CDR3 is CANSKVQANTGELFF. CDR3 sequence (DNA): TGTGCCAACTCTAAAGTACAGGCGAACACCGGGGAGCTGTTTTTT.

This chain connects TRBV30 to TRBJ2-3; 8 positions match TRBD2. CDR1 is GTSNPN and CDR2 is SVGIG in the germline V gene (reference sequence). The length of the CDR3 is 13 residues. After removal of 8 bases from V and 2 bases from J, the junction contained 6 bases not matched to a gene. CDR3 loop: CAGGRGDTDTQYF. In nucleotides, the CDR3 is TGTGCCGGGGGGCGGGGGGACACAGATACGCAGTATTTT.

The V gene is TRBV28, the J gene TRBJ1-1; D possibly corresponds to TRBD1 (6 bases). Trimming cost V 7 bases and J 4 bases, with 22 bases left between them. CDR1 MDHEN and CDR2 SYDVKM come from the germline V gene. The length of the CDR3 is 16 residues. CDR3 region: CASTPTPGARSTEAFF. Written as DNA, the CDR3 is TGTGCCAGCACCCCAACCCCGGGGGCAAGGAGCACTGAAGCTTTCTTT. Supplemented by reference TRBV28 and TRBJ1-1, the full variable domain reads DVKVTQSSRYLVKRTGEKVFLECVQDMDHENMFWYRQDPGLGLRLIYFSYDVKMKEKGDIPEGYSVSREKKERFSLILESASTNQTSMYLCASTPTPGARSTEAFFGQGTRLTVV.

V gene TRBV15 combines with J gene TRBJ2-2; 7 positions match TRBD1. CDR3 length equals 16 residues. The ends lost 2 bases at V and 5 bases at J; junction bases unmatched: 8. Germline V lookup: CDR1 LNHNV, CDR2 YYDKDF (reference sequence). CDR3: CATSRTDRVGTGELFF. The DNA of the CDR3 is TGTGCCACCAGCAGAACCGACAGGGTCGGGACCGGGGAGCTGTTTTTT.

The V call is TRBV7-2, the J call TRBJ2-3; TRBD2 matches 8 bases. CDR3 length: 15 amino acids. Germline CDR1 is SGHTA and CDR2 is FQGNSA. J was trimmed by 4 bases and V by 3 bases; bases with no gene match: 6. CDR3 bases: TGTGCCAGCAGCTTTGCGGGAGGCCCGGCAGATACGCAGTATTTT. This codes for CASSFAGGPADTQYF.

The chain combines TRBV18 with TRBJ1-1; tentatively, D is TRBD1 (6 bases). V shed 3 bases and J shed 5 bases, with 16 bases lying between them. Germline CDR1 KGHSH, CDR2 LQKENI. The CDR3 has 15 amino acids. This CDR3 is CASSPTNGGATEAFF. CDR3 DNA sequence: TGTGCCAGCTCACCCACGAATGGGGGGGCAACTGAAGCTTTCTTT.

The gene calls are TRBV9 and TRBJ2-7; D is unclear. This CDR3 is 15 amino acids long. Germline V gene sequence: CDR1 SGDLS, CDR2 YYNGEE. V was trimmed by 0 bases and J by 0 bases, leaving 10 bases between them. CDR3 loop: CASSVGADTSYEQYF. The DNA of the CDR3 is TGTGCCAGCAGCGTAGGGGCAGATACCTCCTACGAGCAGTACTTC.

V gene TRBV7-3 combines with J gene TRBJ2-5; D uncertain. The CDR3 has 13 residues. The V end was cut by 2 bases, the J end by 4 bases, with 8 bases between. From germline, CDR1 is SGHTA and CDR2 FQGTGA. CDR3 sequence (DNA): TGTGCCAGCAGCTTAGAAAGGGCAGAGACCCAGTACTTC. Protein: CASSLERAETQYF.

V and J are TRBV7-4 and TRBJ1-3; the match to TRBD1 covers 7 bases. The V and J ends lost 2 bases and 4 bases, in that order; junction bases with no gene match: 5. The CDR3 length is 15 residues. CDR1 SGHVT and CDR2 SQSDAQ come from the germline V gene. For the CDR3, the DNA is TGTGCCAGCAGCTTATATTCAGGGGGAGGAAACACCATATATTTT. Protein product: CASSLYSGGGNTIYF.

The chain uses TRBV30 and TRBJ1-2, with no clear D. The CDR3 is made up of 12 amino acids. In germline, CDR1 is GTSNPN, CDR2 SVGIG (reference sequence). V lost 3 bases to trimming and J lost 4 bases, with 9 bases between them. The CDR3, as DNA: TGTGCCTGGAGGACGGAGGCCTATGGCTACACCTTC. Translated: CAWRTEAYGYTF.

This chain connects TRBV7-2 to TRBJ2-5, with TRBD2 identical over 7 bases. CDR1 is SGHTA, CDR2 FQGNSA, per germline. V trimming: 5 bases; J trimming: 1 base; junction bases outside the gene matches: 7. The CDR3 contains 15 residues. The CDR3 sequence: CASSAGTTVQETQYF. CDR3 coding DNA: TGTGCCAGCAGCGCCGGGACTACCGTCCAAGAGACCCAGTACTTC. The whole variable domain, remainder taken from reference TRBV7-2 and TRBJ2-5, is GAGVSQSPSNKVTEKGKDVELRCDPISGHTALYWYRQSLGQGLEFLIYFQGNSAPDKSGLPSDRFSAERTGGSVSTLTIQRTQQEDSAVYLCASSAGTTVQETQYFGPGTRLLVL.

CDR3: CASSLVSSSKQFF. The DNA for the CDR3 is TGTGCCAGCAGCTTAGTATCTAGCAGCAAGCAGTTCTTC. The chain carries TRBV7-2 and TRBJ2-1, with D perhaps TRBD2 (5 bases). The germline CDR1 and CDR2 sequences are SGHTA and FQGNSA. This CDR3 is 13 amino acids long. The germline V and J ends were trimmed by 1 base and 11 bases, with 12 bases remaining between them.

This chain links TRBV30 with TRBJ2-4, with TRBD1 as a possible D gene (6 bases). The CDR3 consists of 15 residues. Germline V gives CDR1 GTSNPN, CDR2 SVGIG (reference sequence). CDR3 nucleotides: TGTGCTGTGGAGGTGGCAGGGGAAGCCAAAAACATTCAGTACTTC. It specifies CAVEVAGEAKNIQYF.

The V call is TRBV6-1, the J call TRBJ2-3, with D perhaps given as TRBD1 or TRBD2 (6 bases each). The germline V and J ends were trimmed by 0 bases and 2 bases, with 15 bases remaining between them. The CDR3 spans 17 residues. Germline lookup yields CDR1 MNHNS and CDR2 SASEGT. CDR3 coding DNA: TGTGCCAGCAGTGAAGCGCCACGGGGGCCCTCCACAGATACGCAGTATTTT. It translates to CASSEAPRGPSTDTQYF.

This clone has more than one count but fewer than ten. The chain uses TRBV19 and TRBJ2-1; 15 nucleotides agree with TRBD2. In germline, CDR1 is LNHDA, CDR2 SQIVND (reference sequence). The CDR3 extends over 17 amino acids. Losses at the gene ends were 5 bases for V and 7 bases for J; bases not matched to a gene: 9. The CDR3 protein is CASSVPGLAGGKNEQFF. Here the CDR3 DNA reads TGTGCCAGTAGTGTTCCGGGACTAGCGGGAGGCAAGAATGAGCAGTTCTTC.